The 32 T cell receptor beta chains below come from one sample, sequenced in a study of blood T cells in healthy people across ages. Primers used in a second PCR of roughly 6 to 11 cycles were a sample-barcoded 5' primer and a J-beta primer mix. TCRdb passed the 5' RACE reads through MiXCR, listing each CDR3 protein once. The sample includes more than 800,000 distinct CDR3 sequences, less than 35% of them seen just once. Sequences were obtained from blood. These receptors were taken from a woman at least 80 years old in good health.

The chain joins TRBV28 to TRBJ2-2, with D possibly being TRBD1 (6 bases). Looked up from germline, CDR1 is MDHEN and CDR2 is SYDVKM. Trimming pared 2 bases from V and 4 bases from J, leaving 14 bases between. CDR3 length equals 16 residues. Here the CDR3 DNA reads TGTGCCAGCAGTTTAAACAGGGTCGGGTTCACCGGGGAGCTGTTTTTT. This gives the protein CASSLNRVGFTGELFF.

This clonotype was seen repeatedly, ten times or more. The chain links TRBV12-3 or TRBV12-4 to TRBJ2-7; 8 bases map to TRBD1. With V trimmed by 7 bases and J by 0 bases, 8 bases remained unmatched. CDR3 size: 15 residues. CDR3 nucleotides: TGTGCCAGCACTCGACAGGGGACCATCTCCTACGAGCAGTACTTC. It is translated as CASTRQGTISYEQYF.

This chain uses TRBV20-1 with TRBJ1-5, with D maybe TRBD1 (5 bases). Germline CDR1 reads DFQATT; CDR2 reads SNEGSKA (reference sequence). The V end lost 0 bases, the J end lost 4 bases, and 13 bases lay between the germline ends. The CDR3 runs to 15 residues. Here the CDR3 DNA reads TGCAGTGCTAGAGATCTAGGCAGGGAAAATCAGCCCCAGCATTTT. This codes for CSARDLGRENQPQHF.

Turning to this clonotype: This sequence may be a read error, since a much larger clone differs from it by one base. The chain carries TRBV6-2 or TRBV6-3 and TRBJ2-7, with 9 bases matching TRBD1. J gave up 3 bases and V 8 bases, and 11 bases lay outside the gene matches. The germline V gene encodes CDR1 MNHEY and CDR2 SVGEGT. The CDR3 contains 15 residues. The DNA of the CDR3 is TGTGCCAGCGGTGGGACAGGGCCGTTCCTCTACGAGCAGTACTTC. This codes for CASGGTGPFLYEQYF.

The CDR3 DNA is TGTGCCAGCAGTTTCGGACTCTATGGCTACACCTTC. Protein sequence: CASSFGLYGYTF. V is TRBV12-3 or TRBV12-4 and J is TRBJ1-2; D is uncertain. Trimming stripped 3 bases from V and 4 bases from J, with 6 bases between. This CDR3 region has 12 residues.

Of note for this clonotype: This may stem from a read error, because a much larger clone lies one nucleotide away. The final CDR3 position lacks the conserved phenylalanine or tryptophan, pointing to a likely read error. J is TRBJ1-5 and V is TRBV7-9; no clear D. The length of the CDR3 is 13 residues. Trimming shortened V by 1 base and J by 5 bases, and 6 bases separated the two germline ends. Germline V lookup: CDR1 SEHNR, CDR2 FQNEAQ (reference sequence). The chain's CDR3 is CASSLESHQPQHC. The CDR3 coding sequence is TGTGCCAGCAGCTTAGAGAGCCATCAGCCCCAGCATTGT.

This clonotype occurred many times. The chain employs TRBV5-5 and TRBJ2-7; either TRBD1 or TRBD2 may fit D (5 bases each). Per germline, CDR1 SGHKS and CDR2 YYEKEE (reference sequence). The CDR3 totals 15 residues. The ends were cut back, 2 bases at V and 3 bases at J, with 15 bases in the middle. Here the CDR3 reads CASSFREQAHYEQYF. The CDR3 coding sequence is TGTGCCAGCAGCTTCAGGGAGCAGGCCCACTACGAGCAGTACTTC.

As to this clonotype: Relative to the germline gene, one junction end is altered; a read error may explain this. The chain recombines TRBV20-1 with TRBJ1-2; D might be TRBD1 (5 bases). CDR3 length equals 16 residues. The germline V gene encodes CDR1 DFQATT and CDR2 SNEGSKA (reference sequence). CDR3 amino acids: CSARDLRDGTNYGYTF. CDR3 in DNA: TGCAGCGCTAGAGATCTGCGGGACGGCACTAACTATGGCTACACCTTC.

The chain joins TRBV6-5 to TRBJ1-2, with no clear D. The V end was cut by 6 bases, the J end by 4 bases, with 15 bases between. This CDR3 contains 14 residues. Looked up from germline, CDR1 is MNHEY and CDR2 is SVGAGI. This chain's CDR3 is CASRYAGASYGYTF. In DNA form, the CDR3 reads TGTGCCAGCAGGTACGCAGGCGCCTCCTATGGCTACACCTTC.

This clonotype occurred a few times. A read error is possible here, since a much larger clone lies one base away. This chain connects TRBV4-3 to TRBJ2-5; D may be TRBD1 (6 bases). The CDR3 is 15 residues long. Per the germline V gene, CDR1 is LGHNA and CDR2 is YSLEER. CDR3 sequence (DNA): TGCACCAGCAGCCAGGAGGTGGGCAGGGGAGAGACCCAGTACTTC. This codes for CTSSQEVGRGETQYF.

The table lists this clonotype with many counts. This chain connects TRBV6-5 to TRBJ2-1; D gene uncertain. V was shortened by 0 bases and J by 3 bases, with 12 bases between the two germline ends. CDR3 length: 16 residues. Germline CDR1 and CDR2: MNHEY and SVGAGI. Here the CDR3 DNA reads TGTGCCAGCAGTTACTCGGCAGCGCGCCTCTACAATGAGCAGTTCTTC. Amino acids: CASSYSAARLYNEQFF.

The chain joins TRBV5-1 to TRBJ1-5, with D perhaps TRBD1 (5 bases). This CDR3 has 16 amino acids. V lost 3 bases, J lost 1 base, and 14 bases lay in between. Germline CDR1 SGHRS, CDR2 YFSETQ. CDR3 region: CASSWGGEGSNQPQHF. CDR3 DNA sequence: TGCGCCAGCAGCTGGGGGGGGGAGGGGAGCAATCAGCCCCAGCATTTT.

In its sample, this clonotype was seen a few times. This chain joins TRBV12-3 or TRBV12-4 and TRBJ1-5; D gene ambiguous. Trimming pared 2 bases from V and 5 bases from J, leaving 16 bases between. The CDR3 has 16 residues. The CDR3 sequence is CASSLRPSGEDQPQHF. The CDR3, as DNA: TGTGCCAGCAGTTTAAGGCCCAGTGGCGAAGATCAGCCCCAGCATTTT.

The chain links TRBV5-1 to TRBJ2-7; 10 nucleotides match TRBD1. Unmatched junction bases numbered 7, after V lost 0 bases and J lost 7 bases. Germline CDR1 is SGHRS and CDR2 is YFSETQ. CDR3 length: 15 residues. The CDR3 region is CASSLETGGWYEQYF. DNA of the CDR3: TGCGCCAGCAGCTTGGAGACAGGGGGCTGGTATGAGCAGTACTTC.

The V gene is TRBV30, the J gene TRBJ1-4; D is undetermined. The CDR3 length is 12 residues. V lost 2 bases, J lost 8 bases, and 9 bases lay in between. Germline V gene lookup returns CDR1 GTSNPN and CDR2 SVGIG (reference sequence). The CDR3 DNA reads as TGTGCCTGGAGTTACGTACGGGAAAAACTGTTTTTT. Translating it yields CAWSYVREKLFF.

The table lists this clonotype with a count of one. A read error may be the cause here, since a much bigger clone is one base away. This chain joins TRBV5-1 and TRBJ1-6; TRBD1 agrees at 10 bases. The CDR3 is 14 residues long. The germline CDR1 and CDR2 sequences are SGHRS and YFSETQ. The V and J ends lost 4 bases and 8 bases, in that order; junction bases with no gene match: 3. The CDR3 DNA follows: TGCGCCAGCAGCGTTGGGACAGGGGATTCACCCCTCCACTTT. Its translation is CASSVGTGDSPLHF.

The V call is TRBV20-1, the J call TRBJ1-1; D not resolved. CDR1 is DFQATT and CDR2 is SNEGSKA in the germline V gene (reference sequence). The V gene lost 3 bases and the J gene lost 4 bases, with 12 bases spanning the gap. The CDR3 loop spans 13 amino acids. The DNA of the CDR3 is TGCAGTGCTAGTAACAAGGTGACCACTGAAGCTTTCTTT. It translates to CSASNKVTTEAFF.

This clonotype has a handful of counts. The chain is built from TRBV10-3 and TRBJ1-5; no firm D call. Trimming stripped 10 bases from V and 1 base from J, with 14 bases between. Germline assignment: CDR1 ENHRY and CDR2 SYGVKD. This CDR3 is built from 14 residues. For the CDR3, the DNA is TGTGCCACCTCAGTGACGGACAGCAATCAGCCCCAGCATTTT. Translation gives CATSVTDSNQPQHF.

This clonotype was picked up a small number of times. V and J are TRBV19 and TRBJ2-5; TRBD2 might be the D (5 bases). CDR1 and CDR2 (germline): LNHDA, SQIVND (reference sequence). V shed 3 bases and J shed 4 bases, with 15 bases lying between them. The CDR3 has 15 residues. In DNA form, the CDR3 reads TGTGCCAGTAGTATTGCCCTGGGGAGTGGAGAGACCCAGTACTTC. Its translation is CASSIALGSGETQYF.

This chain uses TRBV5-6 with TRBJ2-3; D is tentatively TRBD1 or TRBD2 (5 bases each). V was clipped by 6 bases and J by 2 bases, with 19 bases between them. CDR3 length: 16 amino acids. Germline V CDR1 and CDR2: SGHDT, YYEEEE. For the CDR3, the DNA is TGTGCCAGCAACGGGCCTAGGGACGGATACACAGATACGCAGTATTTT. Translated, it gives CASNGPRDGYTDTQYF.

In its sample, this clonotype was seen many times. The junction departs from germline at one end; a sequencing error may be responsible. The chain combines TRBV3-1 with TRBJ2-3, with TRBD1 as a possible D gene (6 bases). Germline CDR1 LGHDT, CDR2 YNNKEL (reference sequence). This CDR3 is 13 amino acids long. The CDR3 here is CASTQGQQDTQYF. The CDR3 nucleotides read TGTGCCAGCACCCAAGGACAGCAAGATACGCAGTATTTT.

This clonotype was counted only a few times. This may be a read error: a much more frequent sequence differs by one nucleotide. The chain has TRBV28 and TRBJ2-7, with TRBD1 as a possible D gene (6 bases). The CDR3 covers 15 residues. With 4 bases removed from V and 7 bases from J, the gap between germline ends came to 20 bases. CDR1 is MDHEN and CDR2 is SYDVKM in the germline V gene. This CDR3 reads CASSSPRDNLNEQYF. CDR3 sequence (DNA): TGTGCCAGCAGTTCCCCCCGGGACAACCTCAATGAGCAGTACTTC.

This clonotype has at least ten counts. J is TRBJ2-1 and V is TRBV7-9; D ambiguous. The CDR3 covers 10 residues. The germline V and J ends were trimmed by 5 bases and 7 bases, with 3 bases remaining between them. Germline loops: CDR1 SEHNR, CDR2 FQNEAQ (reference sequence). CDR3 in amino acids: CASSSNEQFF. In nucleotides, the CDR3 is TGTGCCAGCAGCAGTAATGAGCAGTTCTTC.

Concerning this clonotype: Since a much larger clone is just one base distant, this may be a read error. The chain carries TRBV7-6 and TRBJ2-6, with D possibly being TRBD2 (5 bases). This CDR3 is built from 18 residues. Germline V gene sequence: CDR1 SGHVS, CDR2 FNYEAQ. The CDR3 nucleotides are TGTGCCAGCAGCTTAGGGCCCAGACCGGGGAGTGGGACCAACGTCCTGACTTTC. Translating it yields CASSLGPRPGSGTNVLTF.

The rearrangement joins TRBV27 to TRBJ1-5, with TRBD1 matching over 9 bases. With V trimmed by 6 bases and J by 4 bases, 4 bases remained unmatched. The CDR3 extends over 14 amino acids. Germline CDR1 MNHEY, CDR2 SMNVEV (reference sequence). The CDR3, as DNA: TGTGCCAGCAGGACAGGGGGTCCGAATCAGCCCCAGCATTTT. This codes for CASRTGGPNQPQHF.

Regarding this clonotype: This may be a read error, as it is one base from a much larger clone. The V and J genes are TRBV4-3 and TRBJ2-5, with D perhaps TRBD1 or TRBD2 (5 bases each). The J call may be in error: the DNA end matches TRBJ2-7 better. The CDR3 totals 13 residues. Germline assignment: CDR1 LGHNA and CDR2 YSLEER. The CDR3 here is CASSPQGEGEQYF. For the CDR3, the DNA is TGCGCCAGCAGCCCCCAGGGCGAGGGCGAGCAGTACTTC.

J is TRBJ2-5 and V is TRBV7-3; D uncertain. Germline values: CDR1 SGHTA, CDR2 FQGTGA. V was pared by 5 bases and J by 1 base, with 11 bases between. The CDR3 extends over 14 amino acids. The CDR3 region is CASSLQISQETQYF. CDR3 DNA: TGTGCCAGCAGCCTACAGATATCCCAAGAGACCCAGTACTTC.

The chain employs TRBV5-1 and TRBJ2-5; 12 positions agree with TRBD2. V lost 4 bases, J lost 9 bases, and 10 bases stayed unmatched. This CDR3 region has 15 residues. Looked up from germline, CDR1 is SGHRS and CDR2 is YFSETQ. The CDR3 nucleotides read TGCGCCAGCAGCACGGGACTAGCGGGCTGGGGGGCCCAGTACTTC. Translating it yields CASSTGLAGWGAQYF.

The rearrangement joins TRBV7-2 to TRBJ2-1, with 9 bases identical to TRBD2. The junction had 14 bases not matched to a gene; V was cut back by 4 bases and J by 7 bases. This CDR3 has 17 amino acids. In germline, CDR1 is SGHTA, CDR2 FQGNSA. CDR3 residues: CASSSVVMAGGINEQFF. CDR3 nucleotide sequence: TGTGCCAGCAGCTCGGTTGTAATGGCGGGGGGGATTAATGAGCAGTTCTTC.

V is TRBV30 and J is TRBJ1-3; 8 bases align to TRBD1. This CDR3 region has 22 residues. Germline values: CDR1 GTSNPN, CDR2 SVGIG (reference sequence). V was pared by 3 bases and J by 0 bases, with 25 bases of the junction left unmatched. Here the CDR3 DNA reads TGTGCCTGGAGAGTTCCCGGGACAGGCGAAGTTAAGGGGGCTTTCTCTGGAAACACCATATATTTT. This gives the protein CAWRVPGTGEVKGAFSGNTIYF. Full variable domain (rest looked up from reference TRBV30 and TRBJ1-3): SQTIHQWPATLVQPVGSPLSLECTVEGTSNPNLYWYRQAAGRGLQLLFYSVGIGQISSEVPQNLSASRPQDRQFILSSKKLLLSDSGFYLCAWRVPGTGEVKGAFSGNTIYFGEGSWLTVV.

The sample holds a few counts of this clonotype. This may be a read error: a much more frequent sequence differs by one nucleotide. This chain links TRBV20-1 with TRBJ2-3, with a tentative D call TRBD1 (5 bases). CDR3 size: 15 residues. The germline CDR1 and CDR2 sequences are DFQATT and SNEGSKA (reference sequence). V gave up 5 bases and J gave up 3 bases, with 18 bases separating them. CDR3 sequence: CSAGFDSSKTDTQYF. The CDR3 DNA is TGCAGTGCTGGATTCGACAGCAGTAAGACAGATACGCAGTATTTT.

This clonotype was counted a few times. The chain employs TRBV25-1 and TRBJ2-5, with D perhaps matching TRBD1 or TRBD2 (6 bases each). V gave up 7 bases and J gave up 3 bases, with 12 bases separating them. The CDR3 has 13 residues. The germline V gene encodes CDR1 MGHDK and CDR2 SYGVNS. CDR3 loop: CASIEGGKETQYF. The CDR3, as DNA: TGTGCCAGCATAGAAGGGGGGAAAGAGACCCAGTACTTC.